These T cell receptor beta chains were read from a single sample in a study of blood T cell repertoires in COVID-19. TCRdb keeps only in-frame clones here, not all; method: immunoSEQ multiplex PCR. The data contain 30,000 to 45,000 clones, roughly 80% of them singletons. The sequenced sample was peripheral blood. These receptors came from a man in his sixties with active COVID-19. CDR3s include the opening cysteine and the closing phenylalanine or tryptophan. D genes are given only for firm matches. A row's size may be missing; if present it is once, few, many or a size class.

v_call: TRBV5-1
j_call: TRBJ2-3
clone_size: NA
d_call: TRBD2
cdr3_nt: TGCGCCAGCAGCTTGGGAGGGACTAGCGGGGGCACAGATACGCAGTATTTT
cdr3_aa: CASSLGGTSGGTDTQYF

v_call: TRBV6-6
j_call: TRBJ1-2
clone_size: NA
d_call: TRBD1
cdr3_nt: TGTGCCAGCATTCGGGACAGGGGGCGGGGTGGCTACACCTTC
cdr3_aa: CASIRDRGRGGYTF

v_call: TRBV11-2
j_call: TRBJ2-1
clone_size: few
d_call: TRBD2
cdr3_nt: TGTGCCAGCAGGAGACTAGCGGGGGGGCGGGAGCAGTTCTTC
cdr3_aa: CASRRLAGGREQFF

v_call: TRBV3-1/TRBV3-2
j_call: TRBJ1-5
clone_size: few
d_call: TRBD1
cdr3_nt: TGTGCCAGCTCAGCAGGGGGCGATCAGCCCCAGCATTTT
cdr3_aa: CASSAGGDQPQHF

v_call: TRBV27
j_call: TRBJ1-6
clone_size: NA
d_call: NA
cdr3_nt: TGTGCCAGCAGCCCGACTAGGGCACCCCTCCACTTT
cdr3_aa: CASSPTRAPLHF

v_call: TRBV4-3
j_call: TRBJ1-3
clone_size: NA
d_call: NA
cdr3_nt: TGCGCCAGCAGCCAAGATGACAGGCCCAACTCTGGAAACACCATATATTTT
cdr3_aa: CASSQDDRPNSGNTIYF

v_call: TRBV2
j_call: TRBJ2-7
clone_size: NA
d_call: TRBD2
cdr3_nt: TGTGCCAGCAGCTTAGCGGGGGGGTTGTACGAGCAGTACTTC
cdr3_aa: CASSLAGGLYEQYF

v_call: TRBV28
j_call: TRBJ2-5
clone_size: NA
d_call: NA
cdr3_nt: TGTGCCAGCAGTCCAGGGAAGACCCAGTACTTC
cdr3_aa: CASSPGKTQYF

v_call: TRBV13
j_call: TRBJ1-1
clone_size: NA
d_call: NA
cdr3_nt: TGTGCCAGCAGCGCTCAGGGCCGGGGGACTGAAGCTTTCTTT
cdr3_aa: CASSAQGRGTEAFF

v_call: TRBV6-4
j_call: TRBJ2-7
clone_size: NA
d_call: TRBD2
cdr3_nt: TGTGCCAGCGGGTGCCCAACTAGCGGGAAAGACGAGCAGTACTTC
cdr3_aa: CASGCPTSGKDEQYF

v_call: TRBV29-1
j_call: TRBJ1-6
clone_size: NA
d_call: TRBD1
cdr3_nt: TGCAGCGTCGGGACAGGGGGCAACTCACCCCTCCACTTT
cdr3_aa: CSVGTGGNSPLHF

v_call: TRBV27
j_call: TRBJ2-1
clone_size: NA
d_call: TRBD2
cdr3_nt: TGTGCCAGCAGTACAACGGGACTACACAATGAGCAGTTCTTC
cdr3_aa: CASSTTGLHNEQFF

v_call: TRBV3-1/TRBV3-2
j_call: TRBJ1-3
clone_size: NA
d_call: NA
cdr3_nt: TGTGCCAGCAGCCGAGGTAGCAGGGGTAAAGGAAACACCATATATTTT
cdr3_aa: CASSRGSRGKGNTIYF

v_call: TRBV11-2
j_call: TRBJ1-2
clone_size: NA
d_call: NA
cdr3_nt: TGTGCCAGCAGCTTAGGGGGGAGACAGGCGGATGGCTACACCTTC
cdr3_aa: CASSLGGRQADGYTF

v_call: TRBV6-2/TRBV6-3
j_call: TRBJ2-3
clone_size: few
d_call: NA
cdr3_nt: TGTGCCAGCAGCCGAGGACTCGGTCTGGCGTATTTT
cdr3_aa: CASSRGLGLAYF

v_call: TRBV6-1
j_call: TRBJ1-3
clone_size: NA
d_call: TRBD1
cdr3_nt: TGTGCCAGCAGTGAAGCTCCAGGGGGCTCTGGAAACACCATATATTTT
cdr3_aa: CASSEAPGGSGNTIYF

v_call: TRBV4-1
j_call: TRBJ1-4
clone_size: few
d_call: NA
cdr3_nt: TGCGCCAGCAGCCAAGTAGGTCCTTTCATCGAGGGAAAACTGTTTTTT
cdr3_aa: CASSQVGPFIEGKLFF

v_call: TRBV19
j_call: TRBJ1-5
clone_size: NA
d_call: NA
cdr3_nt: TGTGCCAGTAGTCCCGCGACAGGAGGAACTAATCAGCCCCAGCATTTT
cdr3_aa: CASSPATGGTNQPQHF

v_call: TRBV27
j_call: TRBJ2-5
clone_size: NA
d_call: NA
cdr3_nt: TGTGCCAGCAGTTCACTCGGGGAGACCCAGTACTTC
cdr3_aa: CASSSLGETQYF

v_call: TRBV2
j_call: TRBJ2-2
clone_size: NA
d_call: NA
cdr3_nt: TGTGCCAGCGTCCGACCAACAGGGAGGGGCACCGGGGAGCTGTTTTTT
cdr3_aa: CASVRPTGRGTGELFF

v_call: TRBV5-1
j_call: TRBJ2-5
clone_size: NA
d_call: NA
cdr3_nt: TGCGCCAGCAGCTCCCTCGGAGGGGCAGGGGGGACCCAGTACTTC
cdr3_aa: CASSSLGGAGGTQYF

v_call: TRBV19
j_call: TRBJ1-2
clone_size: NA
d_call: NA
cdr3_nt: TGTGCCAGTAATAACCTTCCAGGATACTATGGCTACACCTTC
cdr3_aa: CASNNLPGYYGYTF

v_call: TRBV7-3
j_call: TRBJ1-2
clone_size: medium-sized
d_call: NA
cdr3_nt: TGTGCCAGCAGCCAGGGACAACACTATGGCTACACCTTC
cdr3_aa: CASSQGQHYGYTF

v_call: TRBV3-1/TRBV3-2
j_call: TRBJ1-6
clone_size: NA
d_call: TRBD1
cdr3_nt: TGTGCCAGCAGCCGGCGGGACAGGGTTTTATCCTATAATTCACCCCTCCACTTT
cdr3_aa: CASSRRDRVLSYNSPLHF

v_call: TRBV6-5
j_call: TRBJ2-3
clone_size: NA
d_call: NA
cdr3_nt: TGTGCCAGCAGTCCTCGTCAGGATACGCAGTATTTT
cdr3_aa: CASSPRQDTQYF

v_call: TRBV7-9
j_call: TRBJ1-4
clone_size: NA
d_call: NA
cdr3_nt: TGTGCCAGCAGCCCCGAGAAAGAAAAACTGTTTTTT
cdr3_aa: CASSPEKEKLFF

v_call: TRBV9
j_call: TRBJ2-1
clone_size: NA
d_call: TRBD2
cdr3_nt: TGTGCCAGCAGTGGGACTAGCGGGGAGAATGAGCAGTTCTTC
cdr3_aa: CASSGTSGENEQFF

v_call: TRBV10-3
j_call: TRBJ2-7
clone_size: few
d_call: TRBD1
cdr3_nt: TGTGCCATCGGGGACAGCTACGAGCAGTACTTC
cdr3_aa: CAIGDSYEQYF

v_call: TRBV5-1
j_call: TRBJ1-2
clone_size: NA
d_call: NA
cdr3_nt: TGCGCCAGCAGCCCGCCCGGACAGAACTATGGCTACACCTTC
cdr3_aa: CASSPPGQNYGYTF

v_call: TRBV5-1
j_call: TRBJ1-2
clone_size: NA
d_call: TRBD1
cdr3_nt: TGCGCCAGCAGCGCCGGACAGGGGGGAGGCTACACCTTC
cdr3_aa: CASSAGQGGGYTF

v_call: TRBV5-4
j_call: TRBJ1-2
clone_size: few
d_call: NA
cdr3_nt: TGTGCCAGCAGCTTGTTGGCGCGGGACGACAAGGGCTACACCTTC
cdr3_aa: CASSLLARDDKGYTF

v_call: TRBV4-3
j_call: TRBJ1-1
clone_size: few
d_call: NA
cdr3_nt: TGCGCCAGCAGCCAGGCCGGGTCACCCAACACTGAAGCTTTCTTT
cdr3_aa: CASSQAGSPNTEAFF

v_call: TRBV6-2/TRBV6-3
j_call: TRBJ2-3
clone_size: NA
d_call: TRBD2
cdr3_nt: TGTGCCAGCAGCTCTGGACTAGCGGATTCAGATACGCAGTATTTT
cdr3_aa: CASSSGLADSDTQYF

v_call: TRBV6-2/TRBV6-3
j_call: TRBJ1-4
clone_size: NA
d_call: TRBD1
cdr3_nt: TGTGCCAGCAGCCGATGGGACAGCGGTAATGAAAAACTGTTTTTT
cdr3_aa: CASSRWDSGNEKLFF

v_call: TRBV4-1
j_call: TRBJ1-2
clone_size: few
d_call: TRBD1
cdr3_nt: TGCGCCAGCAGCCAAGTAGTTGGAGACAGGGCTAACTATGGCTACACCTTC
cdr3_aa: CASSQVVGDRANYGYTF

v_call: TRBV28
j_call: TRBJ2-2
clone_size: NA
d_call: TRBD2
cdr3_nt: TGTGCCAGCAGTCCACTAGCGGGAGACGGGGAGCTGTTTTTT
cdr3_aa: CASSPLAGDGELFF

v_call: TRBV28
j_call: TRBJ2-7
clone_size: once
d_call: NA
cdr3_nt: TGTGCCAGCAGTTCGCACCCGGGGTCGATTAGCTCCTACGAGCAGTACTTC
cdr3_aa: CASSSHPGSISSYEQYF

v_call: TRBV4-1
j_call: TRBJ2-1
clone_size: medium-sized
d_call: TRBD2
cdr3_nt: TGCGCCAGCAGCCAAGCAGCCGGGACTAGCGGGATCAAGGAGCAGTTCTTC
cdr3_aa: CASSQAAGTSGIKEQFF

v_call: TRBV6-5
j_call: TRBJ1-4
clone_size: NA
d_call: NA
cdr3_nt: TGTGCCAGCAGTCCTCGATGGGGCGAAAAACTGTTTTTT
cdr3_aa: CASSPRWGEKLFF

v_call: TRBV6-5
j_call: TRBJ1-2
clone_size: medium-sized
d_call: TRBD1
cdr3_nt: TGTGCCAGCAGTTACGGCGTAGGGACAGAAGGCTACACCTTC
cdr3_aa: CASSYGVGTEGYTF

v_call: TRBV4-2
j_call: TRBJ2-7
clone_size: NA
d_call: TRBD2
cdr3_nt: TGTGCCAGCAGCCGAGGGACTAGCGGGAGTCGATCCTACGAGCAGTACTTC
cdr3_aa: CASSRGTSGSRSYEQYF

v_call: TRBV5-8
j_call: TRBJ2-1
clone_size: NA
d_call: TRBD1
cdr3_nt: TGTGCCAGGGGGAGGCTGGGACAGGGAAACAATGAGCAGTTCTTC
cdr3_aa: CARGRLGQGNNEQFF

v_call: TRBV4-1
j_call: TRBJ2-1
clone_size: NA
d_call: TRBD2
cdr3_nt: TGCGCCAGCAGCCCCCGGACTAGCGGGGACCACAATGAGCAGTTCTTC
cdr3_aa: CASSPRTSGDHNEQFF

v_call: TRBV7-2
j_call: TRBJ1-6
clone_size: NA
d_call: NA
cdr3_nt: TGTGCCAGCAGCCTTAGTCGATTCTCCTATAATTCACCCCTCCACTTT
cdr3_aa: CASSLSRFSYNSPLHF

v_call: TRBV7-2
j_call: TRBJ1-1
clone_size: NA
d_call: TRBD1
cdr3_nt: TGTGCCAGCAGCTGGAGGACAGGGACCCAGCCGTACACTGAAGCTTTCTTT
cdr3_aa: CASSWRTGTQPYTEAFF